This T cell receptor beta chain was documented in a study of beta chain features in type 1 diabetes. This CDR3 spans 11 amino acids. CDR1 is LNHDA and CDR2 is SQIVND in the germline V gene (reference sequence). V lost 5 bases, J lost 5 bases, and 6 bases lay in between. Expressed TCRB transcripts got sequenced, as all isolated RNA was reverse transcribed. Naive, central memory and regulatory T cell samples produced a mean of about 3.5 million reads. The protocol was immunoSEQ multiplex PCR, while the TCRdb copy is restricted to in-frame clones and leaves out a portion. This sample has 430,000 or so clones, with about 10% found just once. The table lists this clone with a few counts. Its matching antigen is unknown. At the DNA level, this CDR3 is encoded by other sequences in the same sample as well. Notes on the study in general: More deletions and fewer insertions at VDJ junctions were seen in type 1 diabetes patients.

The chain has TRBV19 and TRBJ2-5, with unresolved D. The sample was naive CD4+ T cells from blood. The sequence came from a woman between 18 and 29 years old in good health. CDR3 bases: TGTGCCAGTAGTGCCGGGGAGACCCAGTACTTC. The encoded protein is CASSAGETQYF.